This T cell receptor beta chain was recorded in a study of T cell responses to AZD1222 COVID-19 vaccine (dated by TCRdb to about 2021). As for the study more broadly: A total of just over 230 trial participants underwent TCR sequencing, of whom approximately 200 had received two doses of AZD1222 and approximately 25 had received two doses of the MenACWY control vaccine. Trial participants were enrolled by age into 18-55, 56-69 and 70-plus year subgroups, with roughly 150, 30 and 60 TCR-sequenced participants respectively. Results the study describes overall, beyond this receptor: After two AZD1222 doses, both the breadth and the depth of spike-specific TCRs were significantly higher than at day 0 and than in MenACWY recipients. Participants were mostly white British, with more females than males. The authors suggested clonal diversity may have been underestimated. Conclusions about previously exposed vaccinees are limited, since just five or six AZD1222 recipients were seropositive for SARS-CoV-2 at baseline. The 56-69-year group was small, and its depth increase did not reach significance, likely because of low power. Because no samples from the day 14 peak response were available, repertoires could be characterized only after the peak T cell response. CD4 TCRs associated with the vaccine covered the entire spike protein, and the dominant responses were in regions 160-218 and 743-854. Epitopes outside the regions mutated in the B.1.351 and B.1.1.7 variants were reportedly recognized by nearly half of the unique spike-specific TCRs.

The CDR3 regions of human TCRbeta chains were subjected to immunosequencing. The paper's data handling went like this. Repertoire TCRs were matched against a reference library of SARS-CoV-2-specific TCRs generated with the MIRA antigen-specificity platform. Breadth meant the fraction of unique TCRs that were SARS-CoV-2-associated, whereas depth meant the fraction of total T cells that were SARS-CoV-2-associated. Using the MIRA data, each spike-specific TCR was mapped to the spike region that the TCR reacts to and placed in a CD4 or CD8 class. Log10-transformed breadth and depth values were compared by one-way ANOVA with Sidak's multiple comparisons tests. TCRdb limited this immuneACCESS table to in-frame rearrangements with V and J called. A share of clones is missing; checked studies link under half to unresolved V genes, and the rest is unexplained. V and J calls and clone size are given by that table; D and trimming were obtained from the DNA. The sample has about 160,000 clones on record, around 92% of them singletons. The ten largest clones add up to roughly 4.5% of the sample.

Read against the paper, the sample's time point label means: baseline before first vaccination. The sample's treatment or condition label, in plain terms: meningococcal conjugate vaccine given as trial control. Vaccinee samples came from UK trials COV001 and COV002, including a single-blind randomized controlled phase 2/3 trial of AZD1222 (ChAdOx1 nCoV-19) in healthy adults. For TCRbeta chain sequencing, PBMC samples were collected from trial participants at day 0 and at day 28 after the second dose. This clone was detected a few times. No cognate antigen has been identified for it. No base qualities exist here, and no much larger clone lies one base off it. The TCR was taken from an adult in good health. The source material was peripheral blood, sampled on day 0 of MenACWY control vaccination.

In nucleotides, the sequence is TGTGCCAGCAGCTTGGGGACAGGGGTTGGGGGCTACACCTTC. Its coded protein is CASSLGTGVGGYTF. The chain is made from TRBV7-3 and TRBJ1-2, and 10 junction bases match TRBD1. Trimming leaves V shorter by 3 bases and J shorter by 8 bases, with the junction holding 6 bases beyond the gene matches. Its CDR3 holds 14 amino acids, cysteine through phenylalanine. The read is trimmed to its CDR3 DNA, 42 bases read in frame from base 1. Via the germline V gene, CDR1 is SGHTA and CDR2 FQGTGA.